The TCR beta chain described here comes from a study of blood T cell repertoires in COVID-19. Repertoires were generated with immunoSEQ multiplex PCR, while TCRdb's copy carries only in-frame clones and drops some. This table has around 230,000 clones, approximately 85% appearing once. V lost 6 bases to trimming and J lost 3 bases, with 6 bases between them. Germline V gives CDR1 SNHLY, CDR2 FYNNEI. CDR3 size: 12 residues. Source material: peripheral blood. The V gene is TRBV2, the J gene TRBJ1-5, with no clear D. The sequence came from a woman aged 55-69 years with active or convalescent COVID-19. The CDR3 bases are TGTGCCAGCAGCTACCACAATCAGCCCCAGCATTTT. It codes for CASSYHNQPQHF.